The 32 T cell receptor beta chains below were found in one sample sequenced in a study of control samples from healthy donors and cancer patients. This table comes from immunoSEQ multiplex PCR, and its TCRdb copy is limited to in-frame clones, with some not included. The sample carries about 65,000 clones, 90% recorded once. The sample taken for sequencing was PBMCs. These receptors were taken from a woman in her fifties or sixties with colorectal cancer.

The V and J genes are TRBV5-1 and TRBJ1-1, with 11 bases lining up with TRBD1. V shed 4 bases and J 8 bases; nucleotides not matched to a gene: 7. Germline CDR1 and CDR2: SGHRS and YFSETQ. The CDR3 is 14 residues long. CDR3 coding DNA: TGCGCCAGCAGCGTTGGGACAGGGGGGCCCGAAGCTTTCTTT. Its protein is CASSVGTGGPEAFF.

V usage is TRBV2 and J usage is TRBJ1-1; unclear D gene. Germline values: CDR1 SNHLY, CDR2 FYNNEI. V lost 4 bases and J 2 bases, leaving 8 bases between the germline ends. The CDR3 is 13 amino acids. For the CDR3, the DNA is TGTGCCAGCAGTGTTGATTTCAACACTGAAGCTTTCTTT. Its translation: CASSVDFNTEAFF.

The rearrangement uses TRBV5-1 and TRBJ2-7, with D hard to call. V lost 0 bases and J 0 bases, leaving 10 bases between the germline ends. Germline V gene lookup returns CDR1 SGHRS and CDR2 YFSETQ. The CDR3 spans 15 residues. The chain's CDR3 is CASSLVGGSSYEQYF. For the CDR3, the DNA is TGCGCCAGCAGCTTGGTCGGCGGATCCTCCTACGAGCAGTACTTC. The full variable domain, in which reference TRBV5-1 and TRBJ2-7 provide the parts outside the CDR3, is KAGVTQTPRYLIKTRGQQVTLSCSPISGHRSVSWYQQTPGQGLQFLFEYFSETQRNKGNFPGRFSGRQFSNSRSEMNVSTLELGDSALYLCASSLVGGSSYEQYFGPGTRLTVT.

This chain links TRBV15 with TRBJ1-4, with 7 bases fitting TRBD1. Germline trimming cut 3 bases from V and 5 bases from J; bases unmatched to any gene: 6. This CDR3 has 15 amino acids. Germline V lookup: CDR1 LNHNV, CDR2 YYDKDF (reference sequence). CDR3 protein: CATSSTGTANEKLFF. The CDR3 nucleotides are TGTGCCACCAGCAGCACTGGGACAGCAAATGAAAAACTGTTTTTT.

CDR3 sequence (DNA): TGTGCCATCAGTGAGCATCCGGGACAGGGGGTTGGCTACACCTTC. Its protein is CAISEHPGQGVGYTF. This chain connects TRBV10-3 to TRBJ1-2; 11 bases map to TRBD1. CDR1 and CDR2 (germline): ENHRY, SYGVKD. The CDR3 is 15 residues long. Losses at the gene ends were 2 bases for V and 7 bases for J; bases not matched to a gene: 6.

The count of this clone is one. This chain connects TRBV27 to TRBJ2-3; TRBD2 is a possible D gene (5 bases). The CDR3 runs 17 residues. CDR1 MNHEY and CDR2 SMNVEV come from the germline V gene (reference sequence). V lost 5 bases and J lost 8, with 26 bases in between. The CDR3 reads CASSIPPAAHGGVTQYF. The DNA for the CDR3 is TGTGCCAGCAGTATACCCCCAGCGGCCCATGGCGGAGTTACGCAGTATTTT.

This chain links TRBV6-4 with TRBJ2-5; D is perhaps TRBD1 (6 bases). Germline CDR1 reads MRHNA; CDR2 reads SNTAGT. CDR3 length: 13 amino acids. V lost 5 bases, J lost 1 base, and 8 bases lay in between. CDR3 DNA: TGTGCCAGCAGTACAGGGCCCCAAGAGACCCAGTACTTC. Translating it yields CASSTGPQETQYF.

The chain links TRBV19 to TRBJ1-2; D unresolved. The CDR3 has 14 amino acids. The V gene's germline CDR1 is LNHDA and CDR2 SQIVND (reference sequence). V was clipped by 7 bases and J by 0 bases, with 12 bases between them. CDR3 sequence: CASTFAGSNYGYTF. The CDR3 bases are TGTGCCAGTACCTTCGCGGGTTCTAACTATGGCTACACCTTC.

The chain recombines TRBV11-2 with TRBJ2-3; D not resolved. This CDR3 has 14 residues. Trimming took 1 base from V and 2 from J, leaving 7 bases between them. Germline V gives CDR1 SGHAT, CDR2 FQNNGV. Here the CDR3 reads CASSLGRLTDTQYF. CDR3 DNA: TGTGCCAGCAGCTTAGGCAGGCTCACAGATACGCAGTATTTT. The full variable domain, completed using reference TRBV11-2 and TRBJ2-3, is EAGVAQSPRYKIIEKRQSVAFWCNPISGHATLYWYQQILGQGPKLLIQFQNNGVVDDSQLPKDRFSAERLKGVDSTLKIQPAKLEDSAVYLCASSLGRLTDTQYFGPGTRLTVL.

The J gene is TRBJ2-6, the V gene TRBV7-6; 7 bases align to TRBD1. The V gene's germline CDR1 is SGHVS and CDR2 FNYEAQ. The junction had 17 bases not matched to a gene; V was cut back by 0 bases and J by 0 bases. The CDR3 has 22 residues. The CDR3 nucleotides are TGTGCCAGCAGCTTAGCCAAACAGAGGACGGGACAGAAATCCTCTGGGGCCAACGTCCTGACTTTC. It yields the protein CASSLAKQRTGQKSSGANVLTF.

The J gene is TRBJ2-5, the V gene TRBV14; D could derive from TRBD1 or TRBD2 (5 bases each). The ends were cut back, 4 bases at V and 5 bases at J, with 14 bases in the middle. The CDR3 length is 14 residues. The V gene's germline CDR1 is SGHDN and CDR2 FVKESK. The CDR3, as DNA: TGTGCCAGCAGCCGGGACCTTCCCCCGGAGACCCAGTACTTC. Its protein product is CASSRDLPPETQYF.

This sequence joins TRBV6-1 and TRBJ2-3, with D unresolved. Germline loops: CDR1 MNHNS, CDR2 SASEGT. The CDR3 is 17 amino acids. V was cut by 0 bases and J by 2 bases, with 15 bases left in between. CDR3 amino acids: CASSEALGGTVTDTQYF. CDR3 sequence (DNA): TGTGCCAGCAGTGAAGCGCTAGGCGGAACAGTCACAGATACGCAGTATTTT.

The chain recombines TRBV5-1 with TRBJ1-1; possibly TRBD1 for D (5 bases). Trimming shortened V by 4 bases and J by 1 base, and 11 bases separated the two germline ends. This CDR3 has 14 residues. Germline assignment: CDR1 SGHRS and CDR2 YFSETQ. The CDR3, as DNA: TGCGCCAGCAGCCTTCCCGGACAGAACACTGAAGCTTTCTTT. Its protein is CASSLPGQNTEAFF. The whole variable domain, filled in from reference TRBV5-1 and TRBJ1-1, reads KAGVTQTPRYLIKTRGQQVTLSCSPISGHRSVSWYQQTPGQGLQFLFEYFSETQRNKGNFPGRFSGRQFSNSRSEMNVSTLELGDSALYLCASSLPGQNTEAFFGQGTRLTVV.

The J gene is TRBJ2-7, the V gene TRBV18; D assignment may be TRBD1 or TRBD2 (5 bases each). The CDR3 covers 14 residues. Trimming pared 0 bases from V and 2 bases from J, leaving 8 bases between. Germline V gene data show CDR1 as KGHSH and CDR2 as LQKENI. The CDR3 bases are TGTGCCAGCTCACCACCGGGGGACCCCTACGAGCAGTACTTC. Protein: CASSPPGDPYEQYF.

This clone was detected only a few times. The chain links TRBV10-1 to TRBJ2-2; weak D call: TRBD2 (6 bases). V was clipped by 6 bases and J by 5 bases, with 7 bases between them. The V gene's germline CDR1 is WNHNN and CDR2 SYGVQD (reference sequence). The CDR3 is made up of 12 amino acids. CDR3 nucleotide sequence: TGCGCCAGCAGGGAGGGGACCGGGGAGCTGTTTTTT. This gives the protein CASREGTGELFF.

The J gene is TRBJ2-1, the V gene TRBV19, with 9 bases that match TRBD2. CDR3 length equals 14 residues. V gave up 3 bases and J gave up 7 bases; unmatched junction bases: 4. Germline CDR1 LNHDA, CDR2 SQIVND (reference sequence). The CDR3 coding sequence is TGTGCCAGTAGTATGGGGCTAGCGGGGAATGAGCAGTTCTTC. Protein: CASSMGLAGNEQFF. Full variable domain (outside the CDR3, taken from reference TRBV19 and TRBJ2-1): DGGITQSPKYLFRKEGQNVTLSCEQNLNHDAMYWYRQDPGQGLRLIYYSQIVNDFQKGDIAEGYSVSREKKESFPLTVTSAQKNPTAFYLCASSMGLAGNEQFFGPGTRLTVL.

This sequence joins TRBV5-1 and TRBJ1-1, with 7 bases matching TRBD1. The CDR3 spans 17 residues. Germline V gene data show CDR1 as SGHRS and CDR2 as YFSETQ. V was pared by 0 bases and J by 0 bases, with 8 bases of the junction left unmatched. This chain's CDR3 is CASSLAGGRGLNTEAFF. The CDR3 DNA follows: TGCGCCAGCAGCTTGGCCGGCGGCAGGGGGTTGAACACTGAAGCTTTCTTT.

This chain uses TRBV19 with TRBJ2-2; 9 bases fit TRBD2. In germline, CDR1 is LNHDA, CDR2 SQIVND (reference sequence). V shed 6 bases and J 4 bases; nucleotides not matched to a gene: 3. This CDR3 contains 14 residues. As DNA, the CDR3 is TGTGCCAGTAGCCCGACTAGCGGCACCGGGGAGCTGTTTTTT. It specifies CASSPTSGTGELFF.

J is TRBJ1-1 and V is TRBV15; D is possibly TRBD1 (6 bases). The CDR3 is 19 amino acids. V lost 0 bases, J lost 4 bases, and 24 bases lay in between. Germline V CDR1 and CDR2: LNHNV, YYDKDF (reference sequence). CDR3 sequence: CATSRDRGYRYRTVTEAFF. The CDR3 region has the DNA TGTGCCACCAGCAGAGATAGGGGGTACCGGTACCGAACAGTCACTGAAGCTTTCTTT.

The rearrangement joins TRBV7-3 to TRBJ1-1; 8 bases are shared with TRBD1. Trimming at V came to 5 bases and at J to 7 bases, leaving 9 bases not matched to a gene. Germline CDR1 and CDR2: SGHTA and FQGTGA. CDR3 length: 14 residues. The CDR3: CASSPTGVLNEAFF. The CDR3 coding sequence is TGTGCCAGCAGCCCGACAGGGGTTCTGAATGAAGCTTTCTTT.

The chain is built from TRBV6-5 and TRBJ2-5, with 8 positions matching TRBD1. This CDR3 spans 12 amino acids. V lost 11 bases to trimming and J lost 2 bases; unmatched junction nucleotides: 4. CDR1 is MNHEY and CDR2 is SVGAGI in the germline V gene. The CDR3 nucleotides read TGTGCCGGTGACAGGGGTCAAGAGACCCAGTACTTC. Its protein product is CAGDRGQETQYF.

Written as DNA, the CDR3 is TGTGCCAGCGCGTACGGGACTAGCACAGATACGCAGTATTTT. The encoded protein is CASAYGTSTDTQYF. This chain uses TRBV9 with TRBJ2-3; D perhaps matches TRBD2 (6 bases). There are 14 residues in the CDR3. V lost 7 bases and J 0 bases, leaving 12 bases between the germline ends. Germline values: CDR1 SGDLS, CDR2 YYNGEE.

The chain carries TRBV5-4 and TRBJ1-2, with 7 bases lining up with TRBD1. Trimming cost V 3 bases and J 4 bases; bases outside gene matches: 6. CDR1 and CDR2 from the germline V gene are SGHNT and YYREEE (reference sequence). This CDR3 contains 14 residues. The CDR3 coding sequence is TGTGCCAGCAGCTCTCCGGGACAGACCTATGGCTACACCTTC. Translated: CASSSPGQTYGYTF.

V is TRBV6-5 and J is TRBJ1-1; a possible D gene is TRBD1 (5 bases). V was cut by 7 bases and J by 7 bases, with 19 bases left in between. The CDR3 is made up of 14 amino acids. Germline values: CDR1 MNHEY, CDR2 SVGAGI. CDR3 loop: CASTQRVGQLEAFF. CDR3 in DNA: TGTGCCAGCACCCAACGGGTGGGGCAGCTTGAAGCTTTCTTT.

V is TRBV15 and J is TRBJ2-5; 9 nucleotides agree with TRBD1. From germline, CDR1 is LNHNV and CDR2 YYDKDF (reference sequence). V shed 2 bases, J shed 3 bases, and the junction held 1 base outside the gene matches. The CDR3 is made up of 14 amino acids. The CDR3 DNA reads as TGTGCCACCAGCAGAAGGACAGGGGAAGAGACCCAGTACTTC. Protein product: CATSRRTGEETQYF.

V gene TRBV5-6 combines with J gene TRBJ1-6; maybe TRBD1 (5 bases). Per germline, CDR1 SGHDT and CDR2 YYEEEE. V was shortened by 2 bases and J by 14 bases, with 17 bases between the two germline ends. CDR3 size: 14 residues. The CDR3: CASSLKPGTPTLHF. The DNA of the CDR3 is TGTGCCAGCAGCTTAAAGCCAGGGACTCCCACCCTCCACTTT. The full variable domain, in which reference TRBV5-6 and TRBJ1-6 provide the parts outside the CDR3, is DAGVTQSPTHLIKTRGQQVTLRCSPKSGHDTVSWYQQALGQGPQFIFQYYEEEERQRGNFPDRFSGHQFPNYSSELNVNALLLGDSALYLCASSLKPGTPTLHFGNGTRLTVT.

The chain uses TRBV12-3 or TRBV12-4 and TRBJ1-4; 7 nucleotides agree with TRBD1. The junction had 5 bases not matched to a gene; V was cut back by 9 bases and J by 4 bases. CDR3 length equals 13 residues. In DNA form, the CDR3 reads TGTGCCAGTCGGGACAGTTATAATGAAAAACTGTTTTTT. Its translation is CASRDSYNEKLFF.

To note about this clone: Other DNA sequences in this specimen translate into the identical CDR3. The chain uses TRBV18 and TRBJ2-3; weak D call: TRBD1 (5 bases). The CDR3 extends over 14 amino acids. V was pared by 3 bases and J by 3 bases, with 10 bases between. Germline CDR1 is KGHSH and CDR2 is LQKENI. CDR3 bases: TGTGCCAGCTCACCGGGGCGGCGGACAGATACGCAGTATTTT. Translating it yields CASSPGRRTDTQYF.

This clone was observed a single time. V is TRBV11-1 and J is TRBJ1-1; 8 bases map to TRBD1. CDR1 is SGHAT, CDR2 FQDESV, per germline (reference sequence). Unmatched junction bases numbered 13, after V lost 5 bases and J lost 5 bases. The CDR3 length is 16 residues. CDR3 nucleotide sequence: TGTGCCAGCAGCCTAAGGACAGGGACCTCCGGGACTGAAGCTTTCTTT. It yields the protein CASSLRTGTSGTEAFF.

The J gene is TRBJ2-2, the V gene TRBV9; 10 bases agree with TRBD2. The CDR3 extends over 16 amino acids. With 0 bases clipped from V and 2 bases from J, the junction kept 1 base outside the gene matches. The germline gives CDR1 SGDLS, CDR2 YYNGEE. This CDR3 reads CASSVASGGNTGELFF. The CDR3 DNA follows: TGTGCCAGCAGCGTAGCTAGCGGGGGCAACACCGGGGAGCTGTTTTTT.

The J gene is TRBJ1-1, the V gene TRBV3-1 (or the pseudogene TRBV3-2), with D uncertain. Looked up from germline, CDR1 is LGHDT and CDR2 is YNNKEL (reference sequence). Trimming cost V 0 bases and J 3 bases, with 8 bases left between them. There are 14 residues in the CDR3. CDR3 loop: CASSQESGYTEAFF. In DNA, the CDR3 is TGTGCCAGCAGCCAAGAATCAGGATACACTGAAGCTTTCTTT.

The chain joins TRBV6-5 to TRBJ1-2; D is possibly TRBD1 (6 bases). This CDR3 region has 15 residues. V lost 4 bases to trimming and J lost 4 bases, with 16 bases between them. Germline CDR1 reads MNHEY; CDR2 reads SVGAGI. The CDR3: CASSSAKQGIYGYTF. DNA for the CDR3: TGTGCCAGCAGTTCCGCCAAACAGGGAATCTATGGCTACACCTTC.